The clone carrying this TCR beta chain was observed a few times. Its antigen is unidentified. This entry is derived from a study of T cell repertoires in cytomegalovirus infection. Study observations and caveats: The cumulative frequency of public TCR beta families distinguished individuals who carried CMV together with the relevant HLA. Predominance within the ex vivo response was attributable to HLA-C-restricted CMV-specific TCR beta clonotypes.

TCRdb ran MiXCR on the reads and lists one entry per CDR3 protein. The repertoire consists of over 250,000 distinct CDR3 sequences, with over 20% occurring once and the leading ten covering 11% to 15%. The CDR3 has 12 residues. Trimming shortened V by 2 bases and J by 16 bases, and 15 bases separated the two germline ends. The chain is built from TRBV12-3 or TRBV12-4 and TRBJ2-1; tentatively, D is TRBD1 (5 bases). Sequenced material: PBMCs. This TCR came from a human donor in good health (CMV status not recorded). Some clones in this sample may be carry-over from other donors' samples. CDR3 sequence: CASSLSGRADFF. CDR3 bases: TGTGCCAGCAGTTTATCGGGCAGGGCCGACTTCTTC.